This T cell receptor (beta chain) was captured in a study of vaccination and CD4 T cells after COVID-19. With the Oncomine TCR Beta short-read assay, DNA from cultured CD4+ T cells was sequenced. TCRdb used MiXCR to reprocess the PCR reads, holding one entry per CDR3 protein. The table lists roughly 24,000 distinct CDR3 sequences, 58% of them singletons. This clonotype was detected only a few times. What it recognizes is unknown. With 9 bases clipped from V and 8 bases from J, the junction kept 16 bases outside the gene matches. Germline V lookup: CDR1 MNHEY, CDR2 SMNVEV (reference sequence). The CDR3 spans 15 residues. The treatment was: approximately nine-day PBMC culture with coronavirus spike peptide pools or control peptides (ViraFEST assay). ViraFEST grew antigen-specific T cells using peptide pools, then sequenced TCRs.

Sequencing was performed on CD4+ T cells from blood, cultured in vitro. The origin of this receptor is a human donor who had recovered from COVID-19. The chain recombines TRBV27 with TRBJ1-2; TRBD1 matches 9 bases. This CDR3 reads CASKRFPGQGGGYTF. Written as DNA, the CDR3 is TGTGCCAGTAAGAGATTCCCGGGACAGGGAGGAGGCTACACCTTC.